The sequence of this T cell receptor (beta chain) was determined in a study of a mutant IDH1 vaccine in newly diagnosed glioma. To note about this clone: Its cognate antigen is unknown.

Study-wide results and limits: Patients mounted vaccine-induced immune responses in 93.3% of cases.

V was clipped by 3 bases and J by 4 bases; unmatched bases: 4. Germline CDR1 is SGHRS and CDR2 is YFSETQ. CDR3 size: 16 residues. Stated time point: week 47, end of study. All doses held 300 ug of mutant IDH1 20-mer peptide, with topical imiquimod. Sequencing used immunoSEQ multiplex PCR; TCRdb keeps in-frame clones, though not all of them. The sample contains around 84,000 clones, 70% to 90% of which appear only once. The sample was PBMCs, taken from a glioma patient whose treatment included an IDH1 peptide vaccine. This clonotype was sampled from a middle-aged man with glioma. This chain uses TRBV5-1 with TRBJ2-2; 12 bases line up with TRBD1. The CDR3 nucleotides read TGCGCCAGCAGCTCCGGGACAGGGGGCCCCACCGGGGAGCTGTTTTTT. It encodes CASSSGTGGPTGELFF.